The 21 T cell receptor beta chains below were found in one sample sequenced in a study of blood T cell repertoires in COVID-19. The assay was immunoSEQ multiplex PCR, and TCRdb's table has in-frame clones only and misses some. The sample gives 140,000 or so clones, around 78% of which show up once; 1.9% is in the top ten. Sequencing was done on a sample of peripheral blood. These TCRs come from a woman aged 60-75 years with acute or convalescent COVID-19.

In nucleotides, the CDR3 is TGCGCCAGCAGCTTTCAACCTACGGACAGCTATGGCTACACCTTC. Protein sequence: CASSFQPTDSYGYTF. The rearrangement joins TRBV5-1 to TRBJ1-2; tentatively, D is TRBD1 (6 bases). CDR3 length equals 15 residues. V was clipped by 2 bases and J by 4 bases, with 15 bases between them. The germline gives CDR1 SGHRS, CDR2 YFSETQ.

V is TRBV28 and J is TRBJ1-2; unclear D gene. CDR1 and CDR2 (germline): MDHEN, SYDVKM. The CDR3 has 13 residues. V was pared by 7 bases and J by 3 bases, with 12 bases between. CDR3 DNA sequence: TGTGCCAGCACTCGGGAAGTCGACTATGGCTACACCTTC. It encodes CASTREVDYGYTF.

The J gene is TRBJ1-5, the V gene TRBV10-3; 7 bases fit TRBD1. Germline CDR1 reads ENHRY; CDR2 reads SYGVKD. This CDR3 is built from 13 residues. Trimming cost V 3 bases and J 6 bases; bases outside gene matches: 2. In DNA, the CDR3 is TGTGCCATCAGTGAAACAGGGGTTCAGCCCCAGCATTTT. This sequence encodes CAISETGVQPQHF.

This clone appeared a few times. This chain connects TRBV6-4 to TRBJ2-1, with D possibly TRBD2 on 5 matching bases. The V and J ends lost 10 bases and 6 bases respectively, with 10 bases between them. The germline gives CDR1 MRHNA, CDR2 SNTAGT. The CDR3 is 11 amino acids. CDR3 sequence: CATSRGNEQFF. DNA for the CDR3: TGTGCCACTAGCCGCGGCAATGAGCAGTTCTTC.

The rearrangement links TRBV7-3 to TRBJ2-3; perhaps TRBD2 as D (6 bases). The CDR3 loop spans 14 amino acids. Deletions cut 5 bases from V and 7 bases from J, with 16 bases between. Germline V CDR1 and CDR2: SGHTA, FQGTGA. In nucleotides, the CDR3 is TGTGCCAGCAGCCAATCGGGAGTCCCCAATACGCAGTATTTT. This gives the protein CASSQSGVPNTQYF. Complete variable domain (other parts from reference TRBV7-3 and TRBJ2-3): GAGVSQTPSNKVTEKGKYVELRCDPISGHTALYWYRQSLGQGPEFLIYFQGTGAADDSGLPNDRFFAVRPEGSVSTLKIQRTERGDSAVYLCASSQSGVPNTQYFGPGTRLTVL.

The genes are TRBV5-1 and TRBJ2-1; 13 bases agree with TRBD2. Per germline, CDR1 SGHRS and CDR2 YFSETQ. CDR3 length: 20 residues. Trimming removed 2 bases from V and 0 bases from J; junction bases left unmatched: 11. Here the CDR3 reads CASSLQLTSGRINSYNEQFF. The CDR3 DNA reads TGCGCCAGCAGCTTACAATTGACTAGCGGGAGGATAAACTCCTACAATGAGCAGTTCTTC.

This clone appeared a few times. Compared with germline, one end of the junction differs, possibly owing to a read error. The J gene is TRBJ1-5, the V gene TRBV12-5; the match to TRBD1 covers 10 bases. The CDR3 is made up of 15 amino acids. Germline V lookup: CDR1 LGHNT, CDR2 FRNRAP. The CDR3 spells CASGLDRGINQPQHF. CDR3 nucleotide sequence: TGTGCTAGTGGGTTGGACAGGGGGATCAATCAGCCCCAGCATTTT.

This clone was seen more than once but under ten times. Written as DNA, the CDR3 is TGTGCCAGCAGTCGAGACAGGGGAGACGAGCAGTTCTTC. Translated, it gives CASSRDRGDEQFF. This chain links TRBV6-5 with TRBJ2-1; 8 nucleotides match TRBD1. There are 13 residues in the CDR3. The V and J ends lost 5 bases and 10 bases, in that order; junction bases with no gene match: 7. Germline loops: CDR1 MNHEY, CDR2 SVGAGI.

CDR3 bases: TGTGCCAGCTCACCGAGACAGGGTGACACTGAAGCTTTCTTT. This encodes CASSPRQGDTEAFF. The chain combines TRBV18 with TRBJ1-1, with TRBD1 matching 7 bases. Germline V gene sequence: CDR1 KGHSH, CDR2 LQKENI. The CDR3 is 14 residues long. V shed 3 bases and J 3 bases; nucleotides not matched to a gene: 4.

The V call is TRBV10-3, the J call TRBJ1-2; no definite D call. Deletions cut 10 bases from V and 4 bases from J, with 16 bases between. The CDR3 length is 13 residues. The germline gives CDR1 ENHRY, CDR2 SYGVKD. This CDR3 is CATRSVDFYGYTF. CDR3 bases: TGTGCCACTCGGTCTGTGGACTTCTATGGCTACACCTTC.

This rearrangement joins TRBV7-2 to TRBJ2-7; no clear D. The length of the CDR3 is 13 residues. From germline, CDR1 is SGHTA and CDR2 FQGNSA. Trimming left V 5 bases short and J 7 bases short, with 15 bases between. CDR3 sequence (DNA): TGTGCCAGCAGCCTAGGACGGTCGGAGGAGCAGTACTTC. Translation gives CASSLGRSEEQYF.

This sequence joins TRBV5-4 and TRBJ1-1; the D gene is possibly TRBD1 (5 bases). V was clipped by 6 bases and J by 1 base, with 16 bases between them. Germline CDR1 reads SGHNT; CDR2 reads YYREEE (reference sequence). The CDR3 runs 15 residues. In DNA, the CDR3 is TGTGCCAGCACCTTTGATGGGGCTCCGAACACTGAAGCTTTCTTT. This gives the protein CASTFDGAPNTEAFF.

Concerning this clone: A much larger clone sits a single nucleotide away, making a read error possible. In the same sample, other DNA sequences code for this CDR3. The V gene is TRBV5-4, the J gene TRBJ2-7, with a possible D match to TRBD1 (6 bases). V was shortened by 3 bases and J by 1 base, with 8 bases between the two germline ends. Germline CDR1 is SGHNT and CDR2 is YYREEE (reference sequence). The CDR3 is 13 residues long. CDR3 region: CASSSGQSYEQYF. The CDR3 DNA is TGTGCCAGCAGCTCCGGACAGTCCTACGAGCAGTACTTC.

This clone has more than one count but fewer than ten. The rearrangement joins TRBV5-8 to TRBJ1-5, with 7 bases fitting TRBD1. This CDR3 spans 14 amino acids. Germline V gene data show CDR1 as SGHTS and CDR2 as YDEGEE. V lost 4 bases to trimming and J lost 3 bases; unmatched junction nucleotides: 4. In nucleotides, the CDR3 is TGTGCCAGCAGCCCCGGGACAGTCAATCAGCCCCAGCATTTT. Its protein product is CASSPGTVNQPQHF.

The V call is TRBV5-6, the J call TRBJ2-7; D not resolved. The CDR3 runs to 13 residues. CDR1 SGHDT and CDR2 YYEEEE come from the germline V gene. Deletions cut 5 bases from V and 5 bases from J, with 14 bases between. In DNA form, the CDR3 reads TGTGCCAGCAGTACTGGCTTAGAGGACGAGCAGTACTTC. Protein: CASSTGLEDEQYF.

The V call is TRBV5-1, the J call TRBJ1-3; the D gene is possibly TRBD1 (6 bases). V was trimmed by 4 bases and J by 2 bases, leaving 13 bases between them. CDR1 and CDR2 from the germline V gene are SGHRS and YFSETQ. The CDR3 totals 15 residues. CDR3 nucleotides: TGCGCCAGCAGCCTCGGACAGAGCCCTGGAAACACCATATATTTT. Translating it yields CASSLGQSPGNTIYF.

V and J are TRBV29-1 and TRBJ1-2; D uncertain. Germline V CDR1 and CDR2: SQVTM, ANQGSEA. V dropped 3 bases and J dropped 4 bases, with 12 bases sitting between them. The CDR3 consists of 13 residues. CDR3 protein: CSVDLRAGYGYTF. Written as DNA, the CDR3 is TGCAGCGTTGACTTGAGGGCGGGCTATGGCTACACCTTC. Supplemented by reference TRBV29-1 and TRBJ1-2, the full variable domain reads SAVISQKPSRDICQRGTSLTIQCQVDSQVTMMFWYRQQPGQSLTLIATANQGSEATYESGFVIDKFPISRPNLTFSTLTVSNMSPEDSSIYLCSVDLRAGYGYTFGSGTRLTVV.

CDR3 protein: CATSRTLAGGPGNEQFF. The CDR3 region has the DNA TGTGCCACCAGCAGAACCTTAGCGGGAGGGCCGGGAAATGAGCAGTTCTTC. The chain carries TRBV15 and TRBJ2-1; 11 nucleotides agree with TRBD2. The CDR3 runs 17 residues. Trimming cost V 2 bases and J 7 bases; bases outside gene matches: 10. Germline CDR1 and CDR2: LNHNV and YYDKDF (reference sequence).

The genes are TRBV11-2 and TRBJ2-5; D uncertain. Per germline, CDR1 SGHAT and CDR2 FQNNGV. Trimming cost V 5 bases and J 1 base, with 5 bases left between them. The CDR3 spans 12 residues. CDR3 DNA sequence: TGTGCCAGCAGCGCGCGCCAAGAGACCCAGTACTTC. Translation: CASSARQETQYF.

This clone was picked up a small number of times. This chain connects TRBV2 to TRBJ2-6, with 8 nucleotides matching TRBD2. After removal of 9 bases from V and 0 bases from J, the junction contained 13 bases not matched to a gene. This CDR3 is 18 amino acids long. Germline CDR1 reads SNHLY; CDR2 reads FYNNEI. Here the CDR3 reads CASLSRGAGVSGANVLTF. In nucleotides, the CDR3 is TGTGCCAGTCTCTCCCGGGGAGCGGGAGTCTCTGGGGCCAACGTCCTGACTTTC.

The V and J genes are TRBV7-9 and TRBJ2-1; D not certain. CDR3 length: 15 amino acids. Trimming took 5 bases from V and 2 from J, leaving 13 bases between them. Germline V lookup: CDR1 SEHNR, CDR2 FQNEAQ (reference sequence). In nucleotides, the CDR3 is TGTGCCAGCAGCCCCCGCGGATGGGCCTACAATGAGCAGTTCTTC. This gives the protein CASSPRGWAYNEQFF. Looking up the rest from reference TRBV7-9 and TRBJ2-1 gives the full variable domain: DTGVSQNPRHKITKRGQNVTFRCDPISEHNRLYWYRQTLGQGPEFLTYFQNEAQLEKSRLLSDRFSAERPKGSFSTLEIQRTEQGDSAMYLCASSPRGWAYNEQFFGPGTRLTVL.